This T cell receptor (beta chain) emerged from a study of neurological immune-mediated disorders. Study-wide results and limits: Phylogenetically, 18 of 34 multiple sclerosis patients' repertoires fell into one related-CDR3 cluster, a possible signature.

This clonotype occurred many times. The antigen is undetermined. The CDR3 consists of 17 residues. V was cut by 7 bases and J by 4 bases, with 20 bases left in between. Germline V gene data show CDR1 as MNHEY and CDR2 as SMNVEV (reference sequence). One entry per CDR3 protein results from TCRdb running MiXCR on the 5' RACE reads. The data contain approximately 9,400 distinct CDR3 sequences, 20% to 25% of them singletons. Sample: CD8+ T cells from blood. The rearrangement joins TRBV27 to TRBJ2-6; D is perhaps TRBD1 (5 bases). This TCR came from a woman aged 40 to 49 with multiple sclerosis. The CDR3 loop is CASTRNRMSWGANVLTF. In DNA, the CDR3 is TGTGCCAGCACGAGGAACAGGATGAGCTGGGGGGCCAACGTCCTGACTTTC.